This TCR beta chain comes out of a study of T cell responses to AZD1222 COVID-19 vaccine. This CDR3 comprises 15 residues. Per the germline V gene, CDR1 is SNHLY and CDR2 is FYNNEI. V dropped 8 bases and J dropped 6 bases, with 20 bases sitting between them. This clone was detected only a few times. Its specificity is not known. Overall study findings and caveats: Only six people who got AZD1222 tested seropositive at baseline. Females made up more of the donors, who were largely white British, and clonal diversity may have come out too low. Within unmutated variant regions lay the reported targets of nearly half of spike-specific TCRs. The span of vaccine-associated CD4 TCRs extended across spike, with dominance at 160-218 and 743-854.

Assay used: immunoSEQ multiplex PCR; TCRdb lists only in-frame clones, some missing. The sample has roughly 120,000 clones; approximately 85% are singletons. The starting material was peripheral blood, obtained on day 0 of MenACWY control vaccination. This TCR came from an adult in good health. The chain links TRBV2 to TRBJ2-1, with a possible D match to TRBD1 (5 bases). CDR3 nucleotide sequence: TGTGCCAGCTGCCGGACCGACAGTGGCGGCAATGAGCAGTTCTTC. It is translated as CASCRTDSGGNEQFF. Combining the CDR3 with reference TRBV2 and TRBJ2-1 gives the whole variable domain EPEVTQTPSHQVTQMGQEVILRCVPISNHLYFYWYRQILGQKVEFLVSFYNNEISEKSEIFDDQFSVERPDGSNFTLKIRSTKLEDSAMYFCASCRTDSGGNEQFFGPGTRLTVL.